The next 6 T cell receptor beta chains were all read from a single sample in a study of blood T cell repertoires in COVID-19. TCRdb's table, derived via immunoSEQ multiplex PCR, lists solely in-frame clones and lacks some. The table lists about 300,000 clones, approximately 84% of them singletons, with around 1.6% in the top ten. The sample comprised peripheral blood. The source of these receptors is a human donor with COVID-19, enrolled during active disease. The donor label of this sample is uncertain.

The chain joins TRBV6-6 to TRBJ1-4; weak D call: TRBD1 (5 bases). This CDR3 region has 15 residues. From germline, CDR1 is MNHNY and CDR2 SVGAGI (reference sequence). V was pared by 8 bases and J by 6 bases, with 19 bases between. The CDR3 region has the DNA TGTGCCAGCCCCCGTCTAAGGGGTCGGGATGAAAAACTGTTTTTT. The encoded protein is CASPRLRGRDEKLFF.

This clone was picked up one time. V usage is TRBV27 and J usage is TRBJ1-6, with TRBD1 identical over 10 bases. This CDR3 region has 15 residues. V shed 2 bases, J shed 13 bases, and the junction held 8 bases outside the gene matches. Germline lookup yields CDR1 MNHEY and CDR2 SMNVEV (reference sequence). CDR3 DNA: TGTGCCAGCAGTTTAGGTGGGACAGGGGAATCCCCCCTCCACTTT. Protein product: CASSLGGTGESPLHF.

On this clone itself: The sample has other DNA sequences that encode this CDR3 too. The chain uses TRBV7-3 and TRBJ1-1; 7 nucleotides line up with TRBD1. The germline gives CDR1 SGHTA, CDR2 FQGTGA. J gave up 1 base and V 5 bases, and 4 bases lay outside the gene matches. The CDR3 sequence is 14 residues long. The chain's CDR3 is CASSPGGPNTEAFF. CDR3 DNA sequence: TGTGCCAGCAGCCCAGGGGGGCCGAACACTGAAGCTTTCTTT.

This rearrangement joins TRBV6-2 or TRBV6-3 to TRBJ1-4; D remains ambiguous. The CDR3 is 14 residues long. Trimming pared 5 bases from V and 0 bases from J, leaving 7 bases between. Per the germline V gene, CDR1 is MNHEY and CDR2 is SVGEGT. The CDR3 DNA sequence: TGTGCCAGCAGTCCAGTTGCAACTAATGAAAAACTGTTTTTT. Translated, it gives CASSPVATNEKLFF.

V and J are TRBV4-1 and TRBJ2-1; 9 nucleotides match TRBD2. The ends lost 3 bases at V and 0 bases at J; junction bases unmatched: 9. The CDR3 is 18 residues long. Germline lookup yields CDR1 MGHRA and CDR2 YSYEKL. CDR3 protein: CASSHAPSGTSSYNEQFF. The CDR3 coding sequence is TGCGCCAGCAGCCACGCCCCTAGCGGGACAAGCTCCTACAATGAGCAGTTCTTC.

The chain joins TRBV27 to TRBJ2-1; TRBD2 is a possible D gene (6 bases). The CDR3 length is 17 residues. Germline V gene lookup returns CDR1 MNHEY and CDR2 SMNVEV (reference sequence). Deletions cut 1 base from V and 6 bases from J, with 19 bases between. CDR3 protein: CASSLFGFERVLNEQFF. The CDR3 nucleotides read TGTGCCAGCAGTTTATTTGGTTTCGAGCGGGTACTCAATGAGCAGTTCTTC.